This T cell receptor beta chain was captured by sequencing in a study of cytomegalovirus exposure and HLA in healthy donors. Study-level information: The same platform used for the 666 first-cohort repertoires was also used for the 120 validation repertoires, as a later analysis reported. Study-level points and caveats: High sensitivity and specificity were reportedly achieved when the classifier diagnosed cytomegalovirus status. Despite most TCR sequences being rare, some public TCRs occurred in many donors.

This clone was detected once. What it recognizes is unknown. TCRdb's table, derived via immunoSEQ multiplex PCR, lists solely in-frame clones and lacks some. The sample includes tens of thousands of clones, approximately 94% of them seen just once. The donors were members of the validation cohort comprising over a hundred subjects, separate from the roughly 690-subject first cohort. The germline V gene has CDR1 SGHNT and CDR2 YYREEE (reference sequence). Trimming left V 0 bases short and J 8 bases short, with 12 bases between. CDR3 size: 14 residues. Sequencing used PBMCs. The chain recombines TRBV5-4 with TRBJ2-1; D ambiguous. The TCR comes from a woman younger than 35 in good health and CMV-seronegative. The CDR3 region has the DNA TGTGCCAGCAGCTTGGGGGTAGAGGTCGATGAGCAGTTCTTC. Its protein is CASSLGVEVDEQFF.